The present T cell receptor (beta chain) was sequenced within a study of T-cell memory formation after mild COVID-19. Broader study findings: The study detected some responding clones in pre-infection memory, suggesting cross-reactive memory joined.

As for this clonotype: Its specificity is unknown. A read error may account for a junction end that differs from germline.

TCRdb re-called the 5' RACE reads with MiXCR, one entry per CDR3 protein. The table lists roughly 250,000 distinct CDR3 sequences, roughly 17% of them singletons. The TCR sequence derives from a man in his late teens or twenties who had mild COVID-19 (a few samples of this study predate the infection). Cell type and time point are not known. Material: PBMCs or a T cell subset sorted from them (not recorded which).

The CDR3 region has the DNA TGTGCCAGCAGTTATCTGGCCAGGGTGAACGCTGAAGCTTTCTTT. Its translation is CASSYLARVNAEAFF. The chain has TRBV6-5 and TRBJ1-1; a weak D match, TRBD1 (5 bases). This CDR3 comprises 15 residues. Germline V gene data show CDR1 as MNHEY and CDR2 as SVGAGI.